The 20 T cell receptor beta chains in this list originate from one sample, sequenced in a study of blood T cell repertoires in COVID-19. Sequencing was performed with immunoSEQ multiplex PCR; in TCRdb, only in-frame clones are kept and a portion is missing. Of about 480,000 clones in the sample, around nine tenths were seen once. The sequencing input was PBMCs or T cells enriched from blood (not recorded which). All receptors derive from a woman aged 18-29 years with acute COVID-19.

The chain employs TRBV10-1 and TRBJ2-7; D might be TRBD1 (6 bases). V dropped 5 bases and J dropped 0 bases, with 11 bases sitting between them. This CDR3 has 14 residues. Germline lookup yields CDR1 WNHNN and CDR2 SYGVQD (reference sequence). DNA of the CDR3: TGCGCCAGCAGTCCGGGACACAGCTCCTACGAGCAGTACTTC. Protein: CASSPGHSSYEQYF.

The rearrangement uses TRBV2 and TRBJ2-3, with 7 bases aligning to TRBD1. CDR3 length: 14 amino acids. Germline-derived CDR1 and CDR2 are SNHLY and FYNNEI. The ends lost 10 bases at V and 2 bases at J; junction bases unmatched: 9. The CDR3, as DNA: TGTGCCACCCGCCCTAGGGGGCTCACAGATACGCAGTATTTT. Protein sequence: CATRPRGLTDTQYF.

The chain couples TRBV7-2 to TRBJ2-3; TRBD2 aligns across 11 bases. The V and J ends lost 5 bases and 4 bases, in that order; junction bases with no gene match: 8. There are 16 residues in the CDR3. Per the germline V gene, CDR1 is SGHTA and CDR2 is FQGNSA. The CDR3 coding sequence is TGTGCCAGCAGCCAGACTAGCGGGGACTATCCAGATACGCAGTATTTT. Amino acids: CASSQTSGDYPDTQYF.

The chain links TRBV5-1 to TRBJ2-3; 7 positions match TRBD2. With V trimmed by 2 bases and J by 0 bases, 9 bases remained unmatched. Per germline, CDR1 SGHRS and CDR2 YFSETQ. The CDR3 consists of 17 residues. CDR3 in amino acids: CASSFSPASGSTDTQYF. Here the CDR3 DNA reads TGCGCCAGCAGCTTCAGTCCCGCTAGCGGTAGCACAGATACGCAGTATTTT.

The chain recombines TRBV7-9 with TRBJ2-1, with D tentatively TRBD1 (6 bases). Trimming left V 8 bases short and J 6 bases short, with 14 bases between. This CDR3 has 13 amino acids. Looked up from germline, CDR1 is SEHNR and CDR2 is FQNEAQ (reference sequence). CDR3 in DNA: TGTGCCAGCCGGACAGACATCGTCAATGAGCAGTTCTTC. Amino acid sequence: CASRTDIVNEQFF.

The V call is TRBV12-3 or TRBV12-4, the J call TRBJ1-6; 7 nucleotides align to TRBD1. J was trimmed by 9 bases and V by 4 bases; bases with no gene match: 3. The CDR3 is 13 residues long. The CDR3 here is CASSYGTASPLHF. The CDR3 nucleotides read TGTGCCAGCAGTTATGGGACAGCTTCACCCCTCCACTTT.

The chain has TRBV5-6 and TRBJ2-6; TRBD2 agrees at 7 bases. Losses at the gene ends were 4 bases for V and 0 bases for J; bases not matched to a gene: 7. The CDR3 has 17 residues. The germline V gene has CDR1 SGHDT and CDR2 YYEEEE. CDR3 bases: TGTGCCAGCAGCATTAGCGGGTCCTACTCTGGGGCCAACGTCCTGACTTTC. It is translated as CASSISGSYSGANVLTF.

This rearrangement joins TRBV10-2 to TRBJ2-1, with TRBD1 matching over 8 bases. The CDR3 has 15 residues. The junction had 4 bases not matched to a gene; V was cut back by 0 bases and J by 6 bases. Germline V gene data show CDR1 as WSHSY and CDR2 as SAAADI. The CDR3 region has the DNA TGCGCCAGCAGTGAGTCAACAGGGGGAGGCAATGAGCAGTTCTTC. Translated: CASSESTGGGNEQFF.

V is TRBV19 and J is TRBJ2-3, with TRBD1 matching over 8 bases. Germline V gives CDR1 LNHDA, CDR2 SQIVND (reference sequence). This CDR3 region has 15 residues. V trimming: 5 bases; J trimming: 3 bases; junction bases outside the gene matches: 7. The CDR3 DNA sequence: TGTGCCAGTAGTCCCACAGGGGGATCGACAGATACGCAGTATTTT. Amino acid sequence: CASSPTGGSTDTQYF.

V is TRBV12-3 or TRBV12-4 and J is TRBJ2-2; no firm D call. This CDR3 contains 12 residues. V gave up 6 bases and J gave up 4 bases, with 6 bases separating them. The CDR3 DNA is TGTGCCAGCAGGCGGATCACCGGGGAGCTGTTTTTT. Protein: CASRRITGELFF.

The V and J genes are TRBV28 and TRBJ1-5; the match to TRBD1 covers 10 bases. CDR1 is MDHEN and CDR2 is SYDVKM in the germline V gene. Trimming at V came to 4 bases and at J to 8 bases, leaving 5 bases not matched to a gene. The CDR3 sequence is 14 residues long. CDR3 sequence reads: CASSSPTGGEPQHF. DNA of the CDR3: TGTGCCAGCAGTTCCCCGACAGGGGGCGAGCCCCAGCATTTT.

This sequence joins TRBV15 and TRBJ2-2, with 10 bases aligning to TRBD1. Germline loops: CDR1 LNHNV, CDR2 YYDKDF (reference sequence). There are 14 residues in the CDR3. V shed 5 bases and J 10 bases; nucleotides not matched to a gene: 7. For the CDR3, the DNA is TGTGCCACCAGCCGGGACAGGGGAGTCGAGGAGCTGTTTTTT. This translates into CATSRDRGVEELFF.

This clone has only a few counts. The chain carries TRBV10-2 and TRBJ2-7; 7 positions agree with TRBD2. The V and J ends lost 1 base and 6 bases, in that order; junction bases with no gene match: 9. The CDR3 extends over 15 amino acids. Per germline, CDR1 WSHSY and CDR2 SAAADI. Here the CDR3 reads CASSEWAAAGVEQYF. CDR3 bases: TGCGCCAGCAGTGAGTGGGCCGCCGCGGGGGTCGAGCAGTACTTC.

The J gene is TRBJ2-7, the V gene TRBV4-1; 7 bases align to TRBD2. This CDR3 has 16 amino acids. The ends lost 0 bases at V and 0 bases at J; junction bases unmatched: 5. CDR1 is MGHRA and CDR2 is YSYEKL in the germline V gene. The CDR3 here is CASSQDREGPSYEQYF. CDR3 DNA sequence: TGCGCCAGCAGCCAAGATAGGGAGGGGCCCTCCTACGAGCAGTACTTC.

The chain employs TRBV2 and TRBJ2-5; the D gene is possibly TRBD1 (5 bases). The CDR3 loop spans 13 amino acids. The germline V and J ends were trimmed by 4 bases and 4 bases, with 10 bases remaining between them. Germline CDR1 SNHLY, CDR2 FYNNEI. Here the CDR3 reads CASSVDRLETQYF. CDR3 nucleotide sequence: TGTGCCAGCAGTGTCGACAGACTAGAGACCCAGTACTTC. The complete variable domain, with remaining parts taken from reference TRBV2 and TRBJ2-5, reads EPEVTQTPSHQVTQMGQEVILRCVPISNHLYFYWYRQILGQKVEFLVSFYNNEISEKSEIFDDQFSVERPDGSNFTLKIRSTKLEDSAMYFCASSVDRLETQYFGPGTRLLVL.

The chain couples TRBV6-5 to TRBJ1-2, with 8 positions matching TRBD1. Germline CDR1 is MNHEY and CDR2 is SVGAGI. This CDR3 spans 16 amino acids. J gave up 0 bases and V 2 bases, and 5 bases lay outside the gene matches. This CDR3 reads CASSYQGAFPNYGYTF. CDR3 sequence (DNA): TGTGCCAGCAGTTACCAGGGGGCCTTCCCTAACTATGGCTACACCTTC.

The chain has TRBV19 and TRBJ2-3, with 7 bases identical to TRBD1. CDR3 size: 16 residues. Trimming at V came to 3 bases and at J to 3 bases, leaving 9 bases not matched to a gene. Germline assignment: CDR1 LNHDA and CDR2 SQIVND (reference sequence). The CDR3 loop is CASSITDRATTDTQYF. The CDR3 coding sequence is TGTGCCAGTAGTATCACCGACAGGGCCACGACAGATACGCAGTATTTT.

This CDR3 reads CASSLDRGPVDGELFF. As DNA, the CDR3 is TGTGCCAGCAGCTTGGACAGGGGGCCGGTTGACGGGGAGCTGTTTTTT. J is TRBJ2-2 and V is TRBV7-9; 11 bases match TRBD1. Germline CDR1 reads SEHNR; CDR2 reads FQNEAQ (reference sequence). This CDR3 spans 16 amino acids. The ends lost 3 bases at V and 7 bases at J; junction bases unmatched: 7. Full variable domain (rest looked up from reference TRBV7-9 and TRBJ2-2): DTGVSQNPRHKITKRGQNVTFRCDPISEHNRLYWYRQTLGQGPEFLTYFQNEAQLEKSRLLSDRFSAERPKGSFSTLEIQRTEQGDSAMYLCASSLDRGPVDGELFFGEGSRLTVL.

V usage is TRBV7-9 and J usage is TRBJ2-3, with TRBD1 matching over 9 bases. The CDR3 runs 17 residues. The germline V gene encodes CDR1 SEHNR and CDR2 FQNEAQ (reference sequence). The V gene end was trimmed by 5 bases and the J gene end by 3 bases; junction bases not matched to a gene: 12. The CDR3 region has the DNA TGTGCCAGCAGCCGGCCGACCGGGACAGGGATGACAGATACGCAGTATTTT. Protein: CASSRPTGTGMTDTQYF.

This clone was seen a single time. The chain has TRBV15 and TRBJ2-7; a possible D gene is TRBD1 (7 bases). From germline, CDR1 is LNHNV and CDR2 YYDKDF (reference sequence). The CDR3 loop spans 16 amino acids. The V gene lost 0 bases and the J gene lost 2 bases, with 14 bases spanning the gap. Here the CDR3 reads CATSRERQGGTYEQYF. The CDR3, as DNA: TGTGCCACCAGCAGAGAGCGACAGGGAGGTACCTACGAGCAGTACTTC. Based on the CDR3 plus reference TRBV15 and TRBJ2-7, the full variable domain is DAMVIQNPRYQVTQFGKPVTLSCSQTLNHNVMYWYQQKSSQAPKLLFHYYDKDFNNEADTPDNFQSRRPNTSFCFLDIRSPGLGDTAMYLCATSRERQGGTYEQYFGPGTRLTVT.